This section outlines one TCR beta chain sequence together with its context. Its specificity is not known. The sample is drawn from a study of T cells expressing NK-cell markers. As for the study in general: Investigators obtained TCR beta repertoires from sorted CD3+CD56+NKG2C+, CD3+CD56+NKG2C- and CD3+CD56-NKG2C+ T cells. Seven donors tested HCMV-seropositive and one tested seronegative among the eight sequenced.

One entry per CDR3 protein, without DNA, is what TCRdb gives after re-calling the 5' RACE reads. This listing includes a few hundred thousand distinct CDR3 sequences. Whole-study results and caveats: The dominant NKG2C+ clonotypes represented about 1.0-7.0% of CD8+ T cells in five to seven donors. Among several donors, these clonotypes also ranked first in the CD3+CD56-NKG2C+ fraction.

Germline CDR1 reads LNHNV; CDR2 reads YYDKDF (reference sequence). This CDR3 is built from 13 residues. Sequenced: blood T cells: a sorted CD56 or NKG2C T cell subset, CD4+ or CD8+ T cells, or bulk PBMC T cells (not recorded which). This sequence joins TRBV15 and TRBJ1-6. This clonotype originated in a man younger than 35 in good health. The CDR3 sequence is CATAQEPNSPLHF.